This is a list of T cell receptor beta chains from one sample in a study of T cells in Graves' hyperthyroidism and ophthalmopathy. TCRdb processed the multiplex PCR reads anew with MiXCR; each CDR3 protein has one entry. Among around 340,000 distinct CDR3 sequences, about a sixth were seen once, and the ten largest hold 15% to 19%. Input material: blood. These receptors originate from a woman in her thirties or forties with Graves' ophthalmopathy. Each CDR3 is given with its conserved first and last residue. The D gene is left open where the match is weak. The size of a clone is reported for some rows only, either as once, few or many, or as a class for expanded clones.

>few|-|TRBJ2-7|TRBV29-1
CSVVMRTGYEQYF
TGCAGCGTTGTGATGAGGACTGGCTACGAGCAGTACTTC
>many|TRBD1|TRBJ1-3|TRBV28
CASSFRDRGGNTIYF
TGTGCCAGCAGTTTCCGGGACAGGGGGGGAAACACCATATATTTT
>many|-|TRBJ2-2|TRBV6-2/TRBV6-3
CASSYRLTGLNTGELFF
TGTGCCAGCAGTTACCGATTGACCGGGTTGAACACCGGGGAGCTGTTTTTT
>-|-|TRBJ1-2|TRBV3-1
CASSQGFGQGPNYGYTF
TGTGCCAGCAGCCAGGGATTTGGGCAGGGCCCTAACTATGGCTACACCTTC
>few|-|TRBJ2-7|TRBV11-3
CASSPGQGESYEQYF
TGTGCCAGCAGCCCGGGTCAGGGAGAATCGTACGAGCAGTACTTC
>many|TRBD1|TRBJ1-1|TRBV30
CAWSMTGWAEAFF
TGTGCCTGGAGTATGACAGGGTGGGCGGAAGCTTTCTTT
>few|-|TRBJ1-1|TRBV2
CASSEFWRPGNTEAFF
TGTGCCAGCAGTGAATTTTGGCGTCCCGGGAACACTGAAGCTTTCTTT
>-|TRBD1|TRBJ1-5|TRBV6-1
CASSDQDRGSNQPQHF
TGTGCCAGCAGTGACCAGGACAGGGGTAGCAATCAGCCCCAGCATTTT
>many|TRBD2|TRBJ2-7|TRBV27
CASSFVAGSSYEQYF
TGTGCCAGCAGTTTTGTAGCGGGATCTTCCTACGAGCAGTACTTC
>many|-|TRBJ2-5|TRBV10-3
CAISDQQGWETQYF
TGTGCCATCAGTGATCAACAGGGTTGGGAGACCCAGTACTTC
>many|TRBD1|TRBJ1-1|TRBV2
CASNRQGVWNTEAFF
TGTGCCAGCAATCGACAGGGGGTCTGGAACACTGAAGCTTTCTTT
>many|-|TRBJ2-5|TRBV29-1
CSVGGGNLLETQYF
TGCAGCGTTGGGGGCGGGAACCTCCTAGAGACCCAGTACTTC
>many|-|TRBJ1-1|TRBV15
CATSRDQPGPGGTEAFF
TGTGCCACCAGCAGAGATCAACCGGGACCCGGGGGGACTGAAGCTTTCTTT
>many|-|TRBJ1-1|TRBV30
CARTSGGPVFF
TGTGCCAGAACCTCGGGGGGGCCCGTTTTCTTT
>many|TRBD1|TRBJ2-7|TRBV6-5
CASSSGQGANEQYF
TGTGCCAGCAGTTCCGGACAGGGGGCCAACGAGCAGTACTTC
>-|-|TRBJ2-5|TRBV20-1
CSAISGGGETQYF
TGCAGTGCTATCTCAGGGGGAGGGGAGACCCAGTACTTC
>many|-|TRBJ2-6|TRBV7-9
CASSSAGANVLTF
TGTGCCAGCAGTTCCGCTGGGGCCAACGTCCTGACTTTC
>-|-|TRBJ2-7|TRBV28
CASSSSGFYYEQYF
TGTGCCAGCAGCTCAAGCGGTTTTTACTACGAGCAGTACTTC
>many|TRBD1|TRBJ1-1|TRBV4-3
CASSQGDRETEAFF
TGCGCCAGCAGCCAAGGCGACAGGGAGACTGAAGCTTTCTTT
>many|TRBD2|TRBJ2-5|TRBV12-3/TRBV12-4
CASSSGTSGPETQYF
TGTGCCAGCAGTTCCGGGACTAGCGGGCCAGAGACCCAGTACTTC
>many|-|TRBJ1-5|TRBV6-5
CASSYRDRFGPQHF
TGTGCCAGCAGTTACCGGGACCGCTTTGGGCCCCAGCATTTT
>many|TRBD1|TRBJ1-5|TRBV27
CASSLFFRLDGQGVTGNQPQHF
TGTGCCAGCAGTTTATTTTTTAGATTGGACGGACAGGGGGTTACTGGCAATCAGCCCCAGCATTTT
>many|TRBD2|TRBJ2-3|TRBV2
CASRRLAGGTTDTQYF
TGTGCCAGCAGGAGACTAGCGGGAGGGACCACAGATACGCAGTATTTT
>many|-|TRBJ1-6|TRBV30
CACRGGYSYNSPLHF
TGTGCCTGCCGGGGGGGCTACTCCTATAATTCACCCCTCCACTTT
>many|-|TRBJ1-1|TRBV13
CASSLRSLREGDTEAFF
TGTGCCAGCAGCTTAAGGTCCCTAAGGGAAGGGGACACTGAAGCTTTCTTT
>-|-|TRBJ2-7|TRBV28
CASSFWSSSYEQYF
TGTGCCAGCAGTTTTTGGAGTTCCTCCTACGAGCAGTACTTC
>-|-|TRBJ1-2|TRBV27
CASSLSARDGYTF
TGTGCCAGCAGTTTATCAGCGAGGGATGGCTACACCTTC
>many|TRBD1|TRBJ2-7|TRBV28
CASSLAGQGGDEQYF
TGTGCCAGCAGTTTAGCGGGACAGGGGGGTGACGAGCAGTACTTC
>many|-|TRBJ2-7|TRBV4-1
CASSATGETYEQYF
TGCGCCAGCAGCGCCACGGGGGAGACGTACGAGCAGTACTTC
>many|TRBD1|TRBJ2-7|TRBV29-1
CSVVDSGQSSYEQYF
TGCAGCGTTGTAGATTCGGGACAGAGCTCCTACGAGCAGTACTTC
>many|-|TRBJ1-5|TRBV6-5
CASRPADRSNQPQHF
TGTGCCAGCAGACCCGCGGACCGAAGCAATCAGCCCCAGCATTTT
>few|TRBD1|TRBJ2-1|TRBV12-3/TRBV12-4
CASSLALGTGPFF
TGTGCCAGCAGTTTAGCGCTTGGGACAGGGCCGTTCTTC
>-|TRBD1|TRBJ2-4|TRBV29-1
CSVEGQGARNIQYF
TGCAGCGTTGAAGGCCAGGGGGCTAGGAACATTCAGTACTTC
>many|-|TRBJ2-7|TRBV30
CACGTRDTQDEQYF
TGTGCCTGTGGCACCCGGGACACTCAGGACGAGCAGTACTTC
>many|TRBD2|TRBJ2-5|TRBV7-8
CASSMRPGLAGVSETQYF
TGTGCCAGCAGCATGCGTCCGGGACTAGCGGGAGTTTCGGAGACCCAGTACTTC
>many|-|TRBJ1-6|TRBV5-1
CASSLEEGRSSPLHF
TGCGCCAGCAGCTTGGAGGAGGGGCGAAGTTCACCCCTCCACTTT
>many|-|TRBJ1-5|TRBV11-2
CASSLDAVGRQPQHF
TGTGCCAGCAGCTTAGATGCCGTGGGCCGTCAGCCCCAGCATTTT
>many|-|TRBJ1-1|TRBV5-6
CASSLTGYMGTEAFF
TGTGCCAGCAGCCTGACAGGATACATGGGGACTGAAGCTTTCTTT
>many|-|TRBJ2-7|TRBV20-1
CSAFRDGVGEQYF
TGCAGTGCTTTCCGGGACGGGGTCGGGGAGCAGTACTTC
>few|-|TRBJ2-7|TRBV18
CASSKGVGRAIRTDEQYF
TGTGCCAGCTCAAAAGGGGTCGGGCGAGCAATCCGGACGGACGAGCAGTACTTC
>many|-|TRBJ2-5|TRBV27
CASSPDPQETQYF
TGTGCCAGCAGTCCGGACCCTCAAGAGACCCAGTACTTC
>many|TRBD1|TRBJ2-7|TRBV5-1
CASSLFGDSYEQYF
TGCGCCAGCAGCTTGTTCGGGGACAGTTACGAGCAGTACTTC
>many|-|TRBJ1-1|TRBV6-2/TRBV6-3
CASSYQRLNTEAFF
TGTGCCAGCAGTTACCAGCGGCTGAACACTGAAGCTTTCTTT
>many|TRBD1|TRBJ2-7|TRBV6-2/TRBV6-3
CASRIWGQSYEQYF
TGTGCCAGCAGGATATGGGGACAGTCCTACGAGCAGTACTTC